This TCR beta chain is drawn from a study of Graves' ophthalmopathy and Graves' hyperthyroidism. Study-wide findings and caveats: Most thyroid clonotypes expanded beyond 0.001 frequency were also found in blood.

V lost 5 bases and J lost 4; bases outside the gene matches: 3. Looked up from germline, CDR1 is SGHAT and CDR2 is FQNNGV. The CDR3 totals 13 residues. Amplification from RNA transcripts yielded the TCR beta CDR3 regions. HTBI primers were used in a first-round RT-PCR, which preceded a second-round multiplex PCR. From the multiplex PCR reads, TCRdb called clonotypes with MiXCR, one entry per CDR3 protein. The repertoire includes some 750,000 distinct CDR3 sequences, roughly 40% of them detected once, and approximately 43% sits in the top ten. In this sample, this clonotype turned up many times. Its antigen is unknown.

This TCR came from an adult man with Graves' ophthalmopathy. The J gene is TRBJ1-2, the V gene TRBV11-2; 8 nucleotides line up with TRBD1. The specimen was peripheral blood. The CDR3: CASSLDRAYGYTF. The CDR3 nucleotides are TGTGCCAGCAGCCTGGACAGGGCCTATGGCTACACCTTC.